The clone carrying this T cell receptor (beta chain) was seen a handful of times. Its specificity is not known. The germline CDR1 and CDR2 sequences are SEHNR and FQNEAQ (reference sequence). The CDR3 totals 14 residues. V lost 2 bases to trimming and J lost 3 bases, with 11 bases between them. Next came a second PCR, run for 7 to 11 cycles, which used a sample-barcoded 5' primer along with a J-beta primer mix. Unique molecular identifiers of 12 random nucleotides labeled each cDNA. There were at least 3 million CDR3-containing paired-end reads obtained from each sample. One entry per CDR3 protein results from TCRdb running MiXCR on the 5' RACE reads. The sample yields some 860,000 distinct CDR3 sequences, 56% seen once. These data originate in a study of blood T cells in healthy people across ages. Study-level results: Significant beta diversity loss was already apparent by age approximately 38, declining roughly linearly.

This rearrangement joins TRBV7-9 to TRBJ2-7; perhaps TRBD2 as D (6 bases). The sequence was collected from a man aged 40-49 years in good health. Sequencing input: blood. The CDR3 DNA is TGTGCCAGCAGCTTACCCGGGACTGACTACGAGCAGTACTTC. It yields the protein CASSLPGTDYEQYF.